What follows is one T cell receptor beta chain and its context. The antigen is not known. The sample is drawn from a study of chemoradiotherapy in HPV16-positive cancers. Study as a whole: Functional T-cell assays on two HPV16-positive patients' cells defined candidate HPV-specific clones and common TCR motifs.

This table comes from immunoSEQ multiplex PCR, and its TCRdb copy is limited to in-frame clones, with some not included. This sample has tens of thousands of clones; 80% to 90% occur once, and the top ten carry around 3.1%. The germline gives CDR1 SGDLS, CDR2 YYNGEE. The ends were cut back, 3 bases at V and 8 bases at J, with 14 bases in the middle. The CDR3 is 13 amino acids. Repertoires were sampled repeatedly during chemoradiotherapy. Findings and caveats of the study: HPV-responsive T-cell expansion during chemoradiotherapy was linked to improved recurrence-free survival in HPV16-positive patients.

This chain links TRBV9 with TRBJ1-2; D remains unclear. This clonotype was sampled from a human donor with HPV-associated anogenital cancer. Here the sequenced sample was blood, taken from a patient who underwent chemoradiotherapy. The CDR3 bases are TGTGCCAGCAGCGCGGGCCCCTCCAAAGGCTACACCTTC. This codes for CASSAGPSKGYTF.